This section outlines one T cell receptor beta chain sequence together with its context. The data were obtained in a study of blood T cell repertoires in COVID-19. Study details: Samples came from the United States, Italy and Spain, spanning acute and convalescent COVID-19. PBMCs, B-cell-depleted T cells, or T cells were the source of the cDNA or gDNA that made up the material.

In the source study's methods: Estimation of nucleated cell counts relied on the amplification of reference gene primers. This table comes from immunoSEQ multiplex PCR, and its TCRdb copy is limited to in-frame clones, with some not included. D and trimming were read from the DNA, whereas the V and J calls and clone size are those reported in that table. The sample shows 250,000 to 300,000 clones, 81% of them seen only once. The CDR3 loop spans 15 amino acids. Trimming removed 5 bases at V and 3 bases at J, with 16 bases between. Per germline, CDR1 LGHNA and CDR2 YNFKEQ. This TCR was sampled from a woman aged 60-75 years with active or convalescent COVID-19. The sequencing sample was made of peripheral blood. This chain uses TRBV4-2 with TRBJ1-2, with no clear D. The CDR3 DNA follows: TGTGCCAGCAGCTCAAGCCGAGTTCGGGACTATGGCTACACCTTC. Amino acids: CASSSSRVRDYGYTF.